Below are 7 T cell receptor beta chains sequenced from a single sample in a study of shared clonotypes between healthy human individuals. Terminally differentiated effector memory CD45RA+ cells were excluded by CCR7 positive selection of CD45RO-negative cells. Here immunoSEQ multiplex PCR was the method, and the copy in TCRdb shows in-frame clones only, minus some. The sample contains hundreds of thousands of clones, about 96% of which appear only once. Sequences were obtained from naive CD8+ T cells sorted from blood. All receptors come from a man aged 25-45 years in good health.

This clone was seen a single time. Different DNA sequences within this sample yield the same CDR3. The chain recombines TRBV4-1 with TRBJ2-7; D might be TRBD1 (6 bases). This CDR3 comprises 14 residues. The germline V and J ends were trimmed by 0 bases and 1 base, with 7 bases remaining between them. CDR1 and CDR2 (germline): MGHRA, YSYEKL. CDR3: CASSQERGSYEQYF. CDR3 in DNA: TGCGCCAGCAGCCAAGAAAGGGGGTCCTACGAGCAGTACTTC.

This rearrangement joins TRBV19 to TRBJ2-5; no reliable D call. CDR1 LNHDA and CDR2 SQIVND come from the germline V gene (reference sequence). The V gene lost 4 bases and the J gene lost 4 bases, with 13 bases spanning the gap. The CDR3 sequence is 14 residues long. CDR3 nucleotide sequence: TGTGCCAGTAGTACAGGACCGCCTCCAGAGACCCAGTACTTC. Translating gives CASSTGPPPETQYF.

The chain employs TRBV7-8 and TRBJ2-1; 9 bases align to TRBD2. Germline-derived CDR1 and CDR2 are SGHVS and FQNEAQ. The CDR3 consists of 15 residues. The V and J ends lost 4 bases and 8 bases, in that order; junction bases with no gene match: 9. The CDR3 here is CASSSRSGSADEQFF. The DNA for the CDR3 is TGTGCCAGCAGCTCTCGTAGCGGGAGCGCCGATGAGCAGTTCTTC.

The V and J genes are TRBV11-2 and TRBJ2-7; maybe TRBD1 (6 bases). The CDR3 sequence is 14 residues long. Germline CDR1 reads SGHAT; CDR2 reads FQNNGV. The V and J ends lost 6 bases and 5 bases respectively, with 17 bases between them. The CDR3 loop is CASSPTSGDNEQYF. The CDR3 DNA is TGTGCCAGCAGTCCGACCTCAGGGGATAACGAGCAGTACTTC.

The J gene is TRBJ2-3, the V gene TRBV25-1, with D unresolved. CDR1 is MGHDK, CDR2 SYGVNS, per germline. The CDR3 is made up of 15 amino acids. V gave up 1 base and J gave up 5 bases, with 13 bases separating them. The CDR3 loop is CASSESNSPKDTQYF. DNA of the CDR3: TGTGCCAGCAGTGAATCGAACAGCCCCAAAGATACGCAGTATTTT.

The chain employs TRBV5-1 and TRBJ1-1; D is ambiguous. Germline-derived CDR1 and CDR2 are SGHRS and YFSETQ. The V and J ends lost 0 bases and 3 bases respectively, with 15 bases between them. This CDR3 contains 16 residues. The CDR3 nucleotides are TGCGCCAGCAGCTTGGCCAATGGAGGGCTACACACTGAAGCTTTCTTT. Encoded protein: CASSLANGGLHTEAFF.

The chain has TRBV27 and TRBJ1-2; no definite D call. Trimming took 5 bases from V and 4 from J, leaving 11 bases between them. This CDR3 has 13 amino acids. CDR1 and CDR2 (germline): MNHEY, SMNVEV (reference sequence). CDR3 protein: CASSSHASYGYTF. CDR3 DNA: TGTGCCAGCAGTAGCCACGCCTCCTATGGCTACACCTTC.